This T cell receptor (beta chain) was sequenced during a study of cytotoxic CD8 clonotypes in ibrutinib-treated CLL. Depths of 1 in 200,000 to 1 in 1 million T cells were the sequencing target. TCRdb keeps only in-frame clones here, not all; method: immunoSEQ multiplex PCR. The repertoire includes tens of thousands of clones, 85% to 90% of them detected once, and more than 5% sits in the top ten. Notes on this clone: What it binds is unknown.

V lost 3 bases and J lost 5, with 17 bases in between. The CDR3 has 14 residues. CDR1 and CDR2 (germline): GTSNPN, SVGIG (reference sequence). Regarding the study as a whole: Public clonotypes proved infrequent, and on treatment they shrank or remained steady. Sustained-remission patients were sampled at different times than progressing patients were.

The sequencing used PBMCs, collected before ibrutinib treatment. The V and J genes are TRBV30 and TRBJ2-7, with TRBD2 as a possible D gene (6 bases). The receptor comes from a human donor with chronic lymphocytic leukemia. CDR3 DNA: TGTGCCTGGAGGTTTGGCGGGAACGAGGACGAGCAGTACTTC. Its protein product is CAWRFGGNEDEQYF.